This TCR beta chain was recovered during a study of CD8+ T cells in alopecia areata. Treatment: oral pan-JAK inhibitor, 5-10 mg twice daily. Peripheral blood, together with lesional scalp punch biopsies, was collected from alopecia areata patients. The sequencing template was cDNA reverse transcribed from extracted RNA. TCRdb's table, derived via immunoSEQ multiplex PCR, lists solely in-frame clones and lacks some. The profile shows over 200,000 clones, under 70% of them singletons. Germline values: CDR1 SQVTM, CDR2 ANQGSEA. V trimming: 6 bases; J trimming: 5 bases; junction bases outside the gene matches: 16. The CDR3 loop spans 17 amino acids.

The source of this sequence is a human donor with alopecia areata. Sequencing was performed on CD4+ T cells sorted from blood, taken at week 4, from a patient treated with tofacitinib. V gene TRBV29-1 combines with J gene TRBJ1-1, with 12 bases that match TRBD1. The CDR3 DNA reads TGCAGCGTGAGAGGGACAGGGGGCGACGCGGGGCGGACTGAAGCTTTCTTT. Its protein is CSVRGTGGDAGRTEAFF.